The 11 T cell receptor beta chains presented below share a single source sample, sequenced in a study of blood T cell repertoires in COVID-19. The method was immunoSEQ multiplex PCR; TCRdb's version includes in-frame clones alone and lacks a portion of them. This sample has 97,000 or so clones, with around 90% found just once. The sequencing input was peripheral blood. The receptors here all came from a man aged 50 to 60 with active or convalescent COVID-19.

V usage is TRBV7-9 and J usage is TRBJ2-1; 10 nucleotides agree with TRBD2. V trimming: 5 bases; J trimming: 7 bases; junction bases outside the gene matches: 5. This CDR3 spans 14 amino acids. CDR1 is SEHNR, CDR2 FQNEAQ, per germline (reference sequence). The CDR3 DNA is TGTGCCAGCAGCAAGGGACTAGCGTGGAATGAGCAGTTCTTC. It codes for CASSKGLAWNEQFF.

This clone appeared a single time. J is TRBJ1-1 and V is TRBV18; TRBD1 might be the D (5 bases). The CDR3 spans 12 residues. V lost 2 bases and J lost 8, with 9 bases in between. CDR1 is KGHSH and CDR2 is LQKENI in the germline V gene. In DNA, the CDR3 is TGTGCCAGCTCACCATGGACACAGGAAGCTTTCTTT. It codes for CASSPWTQEAFF.

The table lists this clone with a few counts. The J gene is TRBJ1-2, the V gene TRBV5-4, with TRBD1 identical over 8 bases. Germline values: CDR1 SGHNT, CDR2 YYREEE (reference sequence). This CDR3 contains 12 residues. The trim removed 7 bases at V and 4 bases at J, leaving 3 bases unmatched. CDR3 in amino acids: CASVDRGYGYTF. CDR3 nucleotides: TGTGCCAGCGTCGACAGGGGCTATGGCTACACCTTC.

The chain employs TRBV18 and TRBJ1-1, with 8 bases identical to TRBD1. The CDR3 extends over 15 amino acids. The germline gives CDR1 KGHSH, CDR2 LQKENI. V shed 3 bases, J shed 4 bases, and the junction held 7 bases outside the gene matches. CDR3 protein: CASSPAQGGSTEAFF. CDR3 sequence (DNA): TGTGCCAGCTCACCCGCACAGGGGGGGAGCACTGAAGCTTTCTTT.

This clone was found a few times. V gene TRBV28 combines with J gene TRBJ2-1, with D maybe TRBD1 (7 bases). Per the germline V gene, CDR1 is MDHEN and CDR2 is SYDVKM. V lost 2 bases and J lost 13, with 12 bases in between. The CDR3 totals 12 residues. The CDR3 is CASSLGQGGQFF. As DNA, the CDR3 is TGTGCCAGCAGTTTAGGGCAGGGGGGTCAGTTCTTC. The full variable domain, with the rest looked up from reference TRBV28 and TRBJ2-1, is DVKVTQSSRYLVKRTGEKVFLECVQDMDHENMFWYRQDPGLGLRLIYFSYDVKMKEKGDIPEGYSVSREKKERFSLILESASTNQTSMYLCASSLGQGGQFFGPGTRLTVL.

This chain joins TRBV30 and TRBJ1-3; D ambiguous. The V gene's germline CDR1 is GTSNPN and CDR2 SVGIG (reference sequence). V was cut by 2 bases and J by 1 base, with 3 bases left in between. The CDR3 runs to 12 residues. CDR3 in amino acids: CAWSPSGNTIYF. The CDR3, as DNA: TGTGCCTGGAGTCCATCTGGAAACACCATATATTTT. Complete variable domain (other parts from reference TRBV30 and TRBJ1-3): SQTIHQWPATLVQPVGSPLSLECTVEGTSNPNLYWYRQAAGRGLQLLFYSVGIGQISSEVPQNLSASRPQDRQFILSSKKLLLSDSGFYLCAWSPSGNTIYFGEGSWLTVV.

The chain is built from TRBV10-2 and TRBJ2-7; the D gene is possibly TRBD2 (5 bases). In germline, CDR1 is WSHSY, CDR2 SAAADI. This CDR3 is 13 amino acids long. V gave up 8 bases and J gave up 3 bases, with 14 bases separating them. This chain's CDR3 is CASRGGGHYEQYF. As DNA, the CDR3 is TGCGCCAGCCGCGGAGGTGGGCACTACGAGCAGTACTTC.

The chain has TRBV28 and TRBJ2-7; D possibly corresponds to TRBD1 (5 bases). CDR1 and CDR2 from the germline V gene are MDHEN and SYDVKM. Trimming left V 7 bases short and J 0 bases short, with 13 bases between. This CDR3 spans 14 amino acids. For the CDR3, the DNA is TGTGCCAGCACCTCCTCGACAGCCTCCTACGAGCAGTACGTC. Translating it yields CASTSSTASYEQYV.

This chain joins TRBV4-3 and TRBJ1-3; D is unresolved. V dropped 0 bases and J dropped 4 bases, with 13 bases sitting between them. Germline loops: CDR1 LGHNA, CDR2 YSLEER. The CDR3 sequence is 16 residues long. CDR3 DNA: TGCGCCAGCAGCCAAGATCGGCCCGGGAAGGGAAACACCATATATTTT. Protein sequence: CASSQDRPGKGNTIYF.

Note on this clone: Given a far larger clone just one base away, this is likely a sequencing read error. The gene calls are TRBV7-6 and TRBJ2-3, with 9 bases aligning to TRBD2. Per germline, CDR1 SGHVS and CDR2 FNYEAQ. The CDR3 sequence is 15 residues long. The CDR3 sequence: CASCLAGGGGDTQYF. The CDR3 nucleotides read TGTGCCAGCTGCTTAGCGGGCGGGGGGGGAGATACGCAGTATTTT. The whole variable domain, filled in from reference TRBV7-6 and TRBJ2-3, reads GAGVSQSPRYKVTKRGQDVALRCDPISGHVSLYWYRQALGQGPEFLTYFNYEAQQDKSGLPNDRFSAERPEGSISTLTIQRTEQRDSAMYRCASCLAGGGGDTQYFGPGTRLTVL.

The rearrangement uses TRBV4-3 and TRBJ2-3; the match to TRBD1 covers 8 bases. Germline V CDR1 and CDR2: LGHNA, YSLEER. J lost 4 bases, V lost 1 base, and 7 bases had no gene match. The CDR3 has 16 residues. The CDR3 DNA is TGCGCCAGCAGCCAAGTGGGGACAGGTGTCGCAGATACGCAGTATTTT. It yields the protein CASSQVGTGVADTQYF.